The 25 T cell receptor beta chains below were found in one sample sequenced in a study of T cells after posttransplantation cyclophosphamide. TCRdb keeps only in-frame clones here, not all; method: immunoSEQ multiplex PCR. The sample includes 35,000 to 50,000 clones, 90% of them seen just once. Treatment was busulfan-fludarabine conditioning, a marrow graft, and cyclophosphamide on days +3 and +4. The sequenced sample was PBMCs, obtained about 62 days after allogeneic stem cell transplant with posttransplant cyclophosphamide. The receptors derive from a male patient between 55 and 70 years old who received an allogeneic stem cell transplant from a related donor and was CMV-positive. Among the T cells, some may be from the graft donor.

The chain employs TRBV5-1 and TRBJ2-7; D gene uncertain. Germline lookup yields CDR1 SGHRS and CDR2 YFSETQ. Trimming left V 0 bases short and J 1 base short, with 11 bases between. The CDR3 runs to 15 residues. The CDR3 DNA sequence: TGCGCCAGCAGCTTGGGTGTGGGCAGTTCCTACGAGCAGTACTTC. This translates into CASSLGVGSSYEQYF.

V and J are TRBV27 and TRBJ1-5; no firm D call. The V end lost 4 bases, the J end lost 2 bases, and 18 bases lay between the germline ends. Germline V gene lookup returns CDR1 MNHEY and CDR2 SMNVEV (reference sequence). The CDR3 covers 17 residues. The CDR3 loop is CASSSRAGLWGNQPQHF. CDR3 sequence (DNA): TGTGCCAGCAGTTCGAGGGCGGGCCTTTGGGGCAATCAGCCCCAGCATTTT.

V usage is TRBV2 and J usage is TRBJ2-3, with D tentatively TRBD2 (6 bases). Germline-derived CDR1 and CDR2 are SNHLY and FYNNEI. Between the trimmed V and J ends, which lost 8 bases and 2 bases, there was a span of 14 bases. The CDR3 has 14 residues. The CDR3 spells CASQLAKITDTQYF. CDR3 coding DNA: TGTGCCAGCCAACTAGCAAAAATCACAGATACGCAGTATTTT. Looking up the rest from reference TRBV2 and TRBJ2-3 gives the full variable domain: EPEVTQTPSHQVTQMGQEVILRCVPISNHLYFYWYRQILGQKVEFLVSFYNNEISEKSEIFDDQFSVERPDGSNFTLKIRSTKLEDSAMYFCASQLAKITDTQYFGPGTRLTVL.

The rearrangement uses TRBV10-3 and TRBJ1-2; 7 bases map to TRBD1. V shed 6 bases, J shed 4 bases, and the junction held 8 bases outside the gene matches. The CDR3 length is 14 residues. Germline CDR1 reads ENHRY; CDR2 reads SYGVKD. The CDR3 is CAISKGQNLYGYTF. The CDR3 DNA reads as TGTGCCATCAGCAAGGGACAGAATCTCTATGGCTACACCTTC.

The rearrangement links TRBV19 to TRBJ1-1, with D perhaps matching TRBD1 (6 bases). V lost 5 bases to trimming and J lost 8 bases, with 12 bases between them. Germline CDR1 and CDR2: LNHDA and SQIVND (reference sequence). This CDR3 comprises 12 residues. CDR3 region: CASSSRGPEAFF. As DNA, the CDR3 is TGTGCCAGTAGTTCCAGGGGTCCGGAAGCTTTCTTT.

The V and J genes are TRBV5-6 and TRBJ2-5, with D uncertain. V was trimmed by 0 bases and J by 8 bases, leaving 5 bases between them. This CDR3 is built from 11 residues. Germline CDR1 and CDR2: SGHDT and YYEEEE. The CDR3 coding sequence is TGTGCCAGCAGCTTGGTAGAAACCCAGTACTTC. This sequence encodes CASSLVETQYF. Using reference TRBV5-6 and TRBJ2-5 for the parts outside the CDR3, the full variable domain is DAGVTQSPTHLIKTRGQQVTLRCSPKSGHDTVSWYQQALGQGPQFIFQYYEEEERQRGNFPDRFSGHQFPNYSSELNVNALLLGDSALYLCASSLVETQYFGPGTRLLVL.

The V gene is TRBV30, the J gene TRBJ1-5, with D possibly TRBD1 on 6 matching bases. Germline assignment: CDR1 GTSNPN and CDR2 SVGIG (reference sequence). The CDR3 is 14 amino acids. V lost 5 bases, J lost 4 bases, and 15 bases lay in between. CDR3 in amino acids: CAWHPGQGNQPQHF. CDR3 nucleotide sequence: TGTGCCTGGCACCCGGGACAAGGAAATCAGCCCCAGCATTTT.

The J gene is TRBJ2-3, the V gene TRBV28; no clear D gene. The CDR3 is 12 residues long. V lost 6 bases and J lost 0, with 4 bases in between. Per germline, CDR1 MDHEN and CDR2 SYDVKM. CDR3 loop: CASRASTDTQYF. In nucleotides, the CDR3 is TGTGCCAGCAGGGCTAGCACAGATACGCAGTATTTT.

V usage is TRBV7-8 and J usage is TRBJ2-7, with D uncertain. Germline loops: CDR1 SGHVS, CDR2 FQNEAQ. The CDR3 totals 13 residues. Trimming stripped 1 base from V and 3 bases from J, with 7 bases between. CDR3 sequence (DNA): TGTGCCAGCAGCTTAGAATTAGACTACGAGCAGTACTTC. Protein: CASSLELDYEQYF.

V gene TRBV14 combines with J gene TRBJ2-3, with D perhaps matching TRBD1 (6 bases). Germline V gives CDR1 SGHDN, CDR2 FVKESK. V lost 5 bases to trimming and J lost 3 bases, with 9 bases between them. This CDR3 is 13 amino acids long. Written as DNA, the CDR3 is TGTGCCAGCAGCAGAAGGGGGACAGATACGCAGTATTTT. This codes for CASSRRGTDTQYF.

The V gene is TRBV30, the J gene TRBJ2-5; the D is unclear. The J call is doubtful: the DNA matches TRBJ2-7 better. The CDR3 covers 13 residues. In germline, CDR1 is GTSNPN, CDR2 SVGIG (reference sequence). The CDR3 DNA sequence: TGTGCCTGGAGTGACGATTGGGCCCACGAGCAGTACTTC. Protein sequence: CAWSDDWAHEQYF.

The CDR3 reads CASRPGQVGEQFF. In DNA, the CDR3 is TGTGCCAGCAGACCAGGACAGGTTGGTGAGCAGTTCTTC. The chain links TRBV2 to TRBJ2-1; 7 nucleotides align to TRBD1. The junction had 8 bases not matched to a gene; V was cut back by 6 bases and J by 9 bases. This CDR3 contains 13 residues. Germline-derived CDR1 and CDR2 are SNHLY and FYNNEI.

V usage is TRBV5-5 and J usage is TRBJ2-2; weak D call: TRBD2 (5 bases). The CDR3 has 14 residues. CDR1 SGHKS and CDR2 YYEKEE come from the germline V gene (reference sequence). V was cut by 3 bases and J by 5 bases, with 11 bases left in between. The CDR3 DNA reads as TGTGCCAGCAGCTCCACGGACTTAACCGGGGAGCTGTTTTTT. This encodes CASSSTDLTGELFF.

This chain uses TRBV30 with TRBJ2-3; 8 positions agree with TRBD2. Trimming at V came to 0 bases and at J to 3 bases, leaving 8 bases not matched to a gene. The CDR3 spans 16 residues. The V gene's germline CDR1 is GTSNPN and CDR2 SVGIG (reference sequence). The CDR3 loop reads CAWSVGRGGRTDTQYF. In nucleotides, the CDR3 is TGTGCCTGGAGTGTGGGTCGGGGGGGCCGTACAGATACGCAGTATTTT.

V and J are TRBV5-5 and TRBJ1-3; D remains ambiguous. CDR1 is SGHKS, CDR2 YYEKEE, per germline (reference sequence). This CDR3 spans 17 amino acids. Trimming took 4 bases from V and 0 from J, leaving 17 bases between them. The chain's CDR3 is CASSPGFQSHSGNTIYF. In DNA, the CDR3 is TGTGCCAGCAGCCCCGGGTTCCAATCCCACTCTGGAAACACCATATATTTT.

This chain connects TRBV4-1 to TRBJ2-1; TRBD1 aligns across 10 bases. Germline CDR1 reads MGHRA; CDR2 reads YSYEKL. The length of the CDR3 is 15 residues. Trimming cost V 8 bases and J 4 bases; bases outside gene matches: 8. CDR3 sequence reads: CASGEDRGLYNEQFF. CDR3 DNA sequence: TGCGCCAGCGGGGAGGACAGGGGGTTATACAATGAGCAGTTCTTC.

The chain has TRBV30 and TRBJ1-3, with no clear D. Germline V gene sequence: CDR1 GTSNPN, CDR2 SVGIG (reference sequence). The CDR3 is 12 residues long. The V end was cut by 0 bases, the J end by 3 bases, with 3 bases between. Written as DNA, the CDR3 is TGTGCCTGGAGTGTCCTTGGAAACACCATATATTTT. This encodes CAWSVLGNTIYF.

The chain recombines TRBV2 with TRBJ1-4; D unresolved. Germline assignment: CDR1 SNHLY and CDR2 FYNNEI. This CDR3 spans 17 amino acids. V shed 0 bases and J shed 0 bases, with 11 bases lying between them. In nucleotides, the CDR3 is TGTGCCAGCAGTGAAGCAGCGACGGCTTCAACTAATGAAAAACTGTTTTTT. Translation gives CASSEAATASTNEKLFF.

V is TRBV10-1 and J is TRBJ2-1, with 10 bases matching TRBD2. Looked up from germline, CDR1 is WNHNN and CDR2 is SYGVQD (reference sequence). V dropped 0 bases and J dropped 6; count of bases not matched to a gene: 5. This CDR3 spans 16 amino acids. CDR3 DNA sequence: TGCGCCAGCAGTGAGTCCTATAGCGGGGGGATCAATGAGCAGTTCTTC. Encoded protein: CASSESYSGGINEQFF.

This clone has just a few counts. The J gene is TRBJ1-5, the V gene TRBV11-2; maybe TRBD1 (5 bases). Trimming stripped 4 bases from V and 7 bases from J, with 20 bases between. The CDR3 is 16 residues long. Germline V gives CDR1 SGHAT, CDR2 FQNNGV. CDR3 in DNA: TGTGCCAGCAGCTCTTCAATAGGAGGGGTAGGGCAGCCCCAGCATTTT. This codes for CASSSSIGGVGQPQHF.

The chain links TRBV5-1 to TRBJ1-2, with D perhaps matching TRBD1 (5 bases). The CDR3 consists of 15 residues. Germline lookup yields CDR1 SGHRS and CDR2 YFSETQ. Trimming shortened V by 0 bases and J by 1 base, and 10 bases separated the two germline ends. CDR3 sequence reads: CASSLDPTVNYGYTF. The CDR3, as DNA: TGCGCCAGCAGCTTGGACCCGACAGTTAACTATGGCTACACCTTC.

This rearrangement joins TRBV6-1 to TRBJ2-7, with D possibly TRBD1 on 6 matching bases. This CDR3 contains 13 residues. Germline V CDR1 and CDR2: MNHNS, SASEGT. Trimming left V 5 bases short and J 3 bases short, with 11 bases between. CDR3: CASSPGQHYEQYV. The CDR3 DNA is TGTGCCAGCAGTCCCGGACAGCACTACGAGCAGTACGTC.

In this sample, this clone turned up a few times. The V call is TRBV2, the J call TRBJ1-4; D is possibly TRBD1 (5 bases). The CDR3 has 14 amino acids. Germline CDR1 SNHLY, CDR2 FYNNEI. V gave up 6 bases and J gave up 7 bases, with 15 bases separating them. The CDR3 sequence: CASSPLGGVEKLFF. CDR3 nucleotides: TGTGCCAGCAGCCCCCTGGGGGGGGTTGAAAAACTGTTTTTT.

Only one count was recorded for this clone. Other DNA sequences from this sample encode an identical CDR3 as well. The chain joins TRBV7-9 to TRBJ1-2; D is ambiguous. Germline V gene lookup returns CDR1 SEHNR and CDR2 FQNEAQ (reference sequence). This CDR3 has 14 residues. Trimming cost V 1 base and J 4 bases, with 10 bases left between them. CDR3 in DNA: TGTGCCAGCAGCTTAGACTGGGGAGGCTATGGCTACACCTTC. Protein: CASSLDWGGYGYTF.

The rearrangement links TRBV5-1 to TRBJ2-6; possible D gene TRBD1, 5 bases. CDR3 length: 16 residues. Between the trimmed V and J ends, which lost 4 bases and 0 bases, there was a span of 11 bases. Germline values: CDR1 SGHRS, CDR2 YFSETQ. DNA of the CDR3: TGCGCCAGCAGCGCTGGACAAACCTCTGGGGCCAACGTCCTGACTTTC. Translation gives CASSAGQTSGANVLTF.